The rows below give T cell receptor beta chains drawn from one sample of a study of cytomegalovirus exposure and HLA in healthy donors. Using immunoSEQ multiplex PCR, the repertoire was profiled, and TCRdb retains in-frame clones only, with some absent. The repertoire consists of 110,000 to 150,000 clones, with about 80% occurring once and the leading ten covering about 2.2%. The specimen sequenced was PBMCs. All receptors derive from a woman under 30 in good health and CMV-seropositive. CDR3s include the opening cysteine and the closing phenylalanine or tryptophan. Fields, in order: V gene, CDR3 length, J gene, D gene, clone size, CDR3 protein, CDR3 DNA. A D gene is named only where the DNA matches it firmly. The size of a clone is reported for some rows only, either as once, few or many, or as a class for expanded clones.

V gene: TRBV28
CDR3 length: 16
J gene: TRBJ1-5
D gene: TRBD1
clone size: NA
CDR3 protein: CASDISQGASNQPQHF
CDR3 DNA: TGTGCCAGCGACATCTCACAGGGGGCCAGCAATCAGCCCCAGCATTTT

V gene: TRBV10-3
CDR3 length: 15
J gene: TRBJ2-7
D gene: NA
clone size: NA
CDR3 protein: CAISESSGNTYEQYF
CDR3 DNA: TGTGCCATCAGTGAGTCCTCAGGAAATACCTACGAGCAGTACTTC

V gene: TRBV11-2
CDR3 length: 19
J gene: TRBJ2-3
D gene: TRBD2
clone size: once
CDR3 protein: CASSSIRTSGAFSTDTQYF
CDR3 DNA: TGTGCCAGCAGCTCCATCCGGACTAGCGGGGCCTTCAGCACAGATACGCAGTATTTT

V gene: TRBV5-1
CDR3 length: 13
J gene: TRBJ2-7
D gene: NA
clone size: once
CDR3 protein: CASSLARGGEQYF
CDR3 DNA: TGCGCCAGCAGCTTGGCCAGGGGTGGAGAGCAGTACTTC

V gene: TRBV6-1
CDR3 length: 16
J gene: TRBJ2-7
D gene: NA
clone size: few
CDR3 protein: CASSEEGTASSYEQYF
CDR3 DNA: TGTGCCAGCAGTGAAGAAGGGACTGCGAGCTCCTACGAGCAGTACTTC

V gene: TRBV6-6
CDR3 length: 14
J gene: TRBJ1-2
D gene: NA
clone size: NA
CDR3 protein: CASTFGGGNYGYTF
CDR3 DNA: TGTGCCAGCACCTTCGGGGGGGGGAACTATGGCTACACCTTC

V gene: TRBV21-1
CDR3 length: 15
J gene: TRBJ2-3
D gene: NA
clone size: NA
CDR3 protein: CASSIKRGGTDTQYF
CDR3 DNA: TGTGCCAGCAGCATAAAGCGGGGGGGAACAGATACGCAGTATTTT

V gene: TRBV5-4
CDR3 length: 15
J gene: TRBJ1-6
D gene: NA
clone size: NA
CDR3 protein: CASRLDRFGNSPLHF
CDR3 DNA: TGTGCCAGCAGGTTAGACAGGTTTGGTAATTCACCCCTCCACTTT

V gene: TRBV30
CDR3 length: 13
J gene: TRBJ2-7
D gene: NA
clone size: NA
CDR3 protein: CAWSVHRYYEQYF
CDR3 DNA: TGTGCCTGGAGTGTACACAGATACTACGAGCAGTACTTC

V gene: TRBV19
CDR3 length: 14
J gene: TRBJ1-1
D gene: TRBD1
clone size: NA
CDR3 protein: CASGYRGLNTEAFF
CDR3 DNA: TGTGCCAGTGGATACAGGGGACTGAACACTGAAGCTTTCTTT

V gene: TRBV28
CDR3 length: 15
J gene: TRBJ1-2
D gene: NA
clone size: NA
CDR3 protein: CASSLPGEWNYGYTF
CDR3 DNA: TGTGCCAGCAGCCTACCTGGTGAGTGGAACTATGGCTACACCTTC

V gene: TRBV18
CDR3 length: 13
J gene: TRBJ1-2
D gene: TRBD1
clone size: NA
CDR3 protein: CASSPGTGHGYTF
CDR3 DNA: TGTGCCAGCTCACCCGGGACAGGGCATGGCTACACCTTC